This is a list of T cell receptor beta chains from one sample in a study of T cell clonotyping in hematopoietic cell transplantation. The table came from immunoSEQ multiplex PCR; TCRdb's copy has only in-frame clones and leaves some out. The table lists about 29,000 clones, around three quarters of them singletons. This sample comprised peripheral blood mononuclear cells, obtained before stem cell transplant. The receptors were sampled from a woman aged 25 to 39 with chronic myeloid leukemia. Some clones in this sample may be carry-over from other donors' samples. CDR3s include the opening cysteine and the closing phenylalanine or tryptophan. A D gene is named only where the DNA matches it firmly.

>15|TRBV9|TRBJ1-5|-
CASSVDEGRGQPQHF
>14|TRBV7-2|TRBJ1-2|-
CASSGGGIGYGYTF
>13|TRBV27|TRBJ1-1|-
CASSWAGETEAFF
>14|TRBV6-1|TRBJ1-6|-
CASSVGQMGPPLHF
>15|TRBV5-1|TRBJ2-2|-
CASSLVVQNTGELFF
>15|TRBV2|TRBJ1-4|-
CASSVWGAGAGKLFF
>13|TRBV4-1|TRBJ2-7|TRBD1
CASSRDSTYEQYF
>15|TRBV5-6|TRBJ1-2|-
CASSLPGFGRYGYTF
>16|TRBV4-3|TRBJ1-6|-
CASSQSSQGGNSPLHF
>14|TRBV11-2|TRBJ2-6|TRBD1
CASSSYDRAAVLTF
>15|TRBV4-1|TRBJ1-2|-
CASSTPSAANYGYTF
>14|TRBV2|TRBJ1-6|TRBD1
CASSRQGLGSPLHF
>13|TRBV25-1|TRBJ2-7|-
CASSGGLTYEQYF
>14|TRBV2|TRBJ1-2|-
CASSEFTGSYGYTF
>19|TRBV7-2|TRBJ2-6|TRBD2
CASSPSYGGGATGANVLTF
>12|TRBV27|TRBJ2-3|-
CASSPRLDTQYF
>14|TRBV6-5|TRBJ1-1|TRBD1
CASSLRDRVTEAFF
>13|TRBV10-3|TRBJ1-1|-
CAITPGLDTEAFF
>17|TRBV4-1|TRBJ2-3|-
CASSYSPQGSSTDTQYF
>16|TRBV15|TRBJ1-6|TRBD1
CATSRGGTAGASPLHF
>14|TRBV6-4|TRBJ1-1|-
CASSDSDGGTEAFF
>15|TRBV5-1|TRBJ2-7|TRBD2
CASSLGGGRGYEQYF
>16|TRBV19|TRBJ1-5|-
CASSILGRQANQPQHF
>12|TRBV30|TRBJ2-1|-
CALGSHYNEQFF
>14|TRBV7-2|TRBJ2-5|-
CASSLEFLGGPKYF